This TCR beta chain appears in the sequencing data of a study of CD8 T cells in Susac syndrome. This clonotype was found a few times. Roughly 0.45 to 1 ug RNA was reverse transcribed with random hexamers. TCRdb reprocessed the immunoSEQ multiplex PCR reads with MiXCR, giving one entry per CDR3 protein. The sample lists around 150,000 distinct CDR3 sequences; approximately 93% were seen once. The length of the CDR3 is 13 residues. V lost 5 bases to trimming and J lost 3 bases, with 11 bases between them. Germline CDR1 MNHEY, CDR2 SMNVEV (reference sequence). The chain uses TRBV27 and TRBJ2-7; no reliable D call. Sequenced: CD8+ T cells from PBMCs. The receptor comes from a human donor in good health. The CDR3 protein is CASSAGPNYEQYF. The CDR3, as DNA: TGTGCCAGCAGTGCCGGACCGAACTACGAGCAGTACTTC.